The next 23 T cell receptor beta chains were all read from a single sample in a study of T cells expressing NK-cell markers (dated by TCRdb to about 2020). The library relied on 5' RACE. The sequencer listed for this sample is Illumina HiSeq 2000. The reads, reprocessed by TCRdb, yield one row per CDR3 protein sequence and no DNA. The sample's clone listing holds over 350,000 distinct CDR3 sequences. The leading ten clones occupy over 8.5% of the sample. Sample: blood T cells: a sorted CD56 or NKG2C T cell subset, CD4+ or CD8+ T cells, or bulk PBMC T cells (not recorded which). The receptors stem from a woman aged 45-65 years in good health. Donor details come from another sample of the same person, matched by shared clones.

The V gene is TRBV7-8, the J gene TRBJ1-2; absent DNA, TCRdb's TRBD1 call cannot be checked. CDR1 is SGHVS, CDR2 FQNEAQ, per germline. CDR3 size: 14 residues. CDR3 protein: CASSLSQGSYGYTF.

V gene TRBV10-2 combines with J gene TRBJ2-7; as DNA is missing, the TRBD1 call by TCRdb cannot be tested. The CDR3 consists of 14 residues. Germline lookup yields CDR1 WSHSY and CDR2 SAAADI. Here the CDR3 reads CASAAAPSSYEQYF.

The chain is built from TRBV7-9 and TRBJ2-3; absent DNA, TCRdb's TRBD1 call cannot be checked. CDR3 size: 14 residues. Germline V gene data show CDR1 as SEHNR and CDR2 as FQNEAQ (reference sequence). The CDR3 here is CASFERSPTDTQYF.

V gene TRBV7-2 combines with J gene TRBJ2-1; checking the TCRdb D call of TRBD2 is not possible without DNA. Germline CDR1 is SGHTA and CDR2 is FQGNSA. CDR3 length equals 12 residues. CDR3: CASRLTSGREFF. The full variable domain, completed using reference TRBV7-2 and TRBJ2-1, is GAGVSQSPSNKVTEKGKDVELRCDPISGHTALYWYRQSLGQGLEFLIYFQGNSAPDKSGLPSDRFSAERTGGSVSTLTIQRTQQEDSAVYLCASRLTSGREFFGPGTRLTVL.

This chain connects TRBV4-2 to TRBJ2-7; there is no DNA to check the TCRdb D call of TRBD2. The CDR3 runs to 16 residues. CDR1 is LGHNA, CDR2 YNFKEQ, per germline. The CDR3 loop reads CASSQDLAGGSYEQYF.

The chain has TRBV29-1 and TRBJ1-2. The germline gives CDR1 SQVTM, CDR2 ANQGSEA. This CDR3 comprises 13 residues. The CDR3 spells CSVGVDGSAGYTF.

The chain has TRBV3-1 and TRBJ2-5; lacking DNA, the TRBD2 call made by TCRdb goes unchecked. The CDR3 is 13 amino acids. Germline CDR1 and CDR2: LGHDT and YNNKEL (reference sequence). CDR3 sequence reads: CASSPGLALTQYF.

J is TRBJ2-1 and V is TRBV21-1; the D call from TCRdb, TRBD1, cannot be confirmed without DNA. TRBV21-1 is assigned pseudogene status. CDR3 length: 15 residues. Here the CDR3 reads CASSTLGTPRNEQFF.

The chain combines TRBV4-2 with TRBJ2-3. This CDR3 has 17 amino acids. Looked up from germline, CDR1 is LGHNA and CDR2 is YNFKEQ. The CDR3 sequence is CASSQAHGQLGTDTQYF.

The chain's CDR3 is CASSLGSTHLNTDTQYF. The rearrangement uses TRBV7-9 and TRBJ2-3. CDR1 SEHNR and CDR2 FQNEAQ come from the germline V gene (reference sequence). The CDR3 covers 17 residues. Complete variable domain (other parts from reference TRBV7-9 and TRBJ2-3): DTGVSQNPRHKITKRGQNVTFRCDPISEHNRLYWYRQTLGQGPEFLTYFQNEAQLEKSRLLSDRFSAERPKGSFSTLEIQRTEQGDSAMYLCASSLGSTHLNTDTQYFGPGTRLTVL.

V usage is TRBV5-5 and J usage is TRBJ2-1; TCRdb's D call, TRBD2, is unchecked because there is no DNA. This CDR3 contains 16 residues. Per germline, CDR1 SGHKS and CDR2 YYEKEE (reference sequence). The CDR3 is CASSPSGRLTFDEQFF.

V gene TRBV14 combines with J gene TRBJ1-6. Germline-derived CDR1 and CDR2 are SGHDN and FVKESK. This CDR3 contains 17 residues. The CDR3 spells CASSQEGISRRNSPLHF.

The chain combines TRBV5-5 with TRBJ2-1; TCRdb gives TRBD2 as the D gene, but with no DNA this cannot be confirmed. This CDR3 is built from 18 residues. Germline V gives CDR1 SGHKS, CDR2 YYEKEE (reference sequence). The CDR3 reads CASSPRFLTSGNYNEQFF.

The V gene is TRBV12-3 or TRBV12-4, the J gene TRBJ1-5. The CDR3 is made up of 15 amino acids. The CDR3 sequence: CASSLLQASNQPQHF.

The rearrangement joins TRBV29-1 to TRBJ1-2; TCRdb lists TRBD1, though no DNA is available to test this call. The CDR3 is made up of 17 amino acids. Germline CDR1 and CDR2: SQVTM and ANQGSEA. CDR3 protein: CSVEDRGTGVTNYGYTF.

The J gene is TRBJ1-2, the V gene TRBV12-3 or TRBV12-4; with no DNA, the TCRdb D assignment of TRBD1 cannot be verified. The CDR3 is 16 residues long. The CDR3 protein is CASSLLSRTALYGYTF.

V gene TRBV20-1 combines with J gene TRBJ2-1; there is no DNA to check the TCRdb D call of TRBD1. Germline CDR1 DFQATT, CDR2 SNEGSKA (reference sequence). The CDR3 length is 14 residues. The CDR3 reads CSARDLAPRNEQFF.

The rearrangement joins TRBV29-1 to TRBJ2-1; TCRdb's D gene call, TRBD2, goes unchecked for lack of DNA. The CDR3 has 15 residues. Germline V gene lookup returns CDR1 SQVTM and CDR2 ANQGSEA. The chain's CDR3 is CSVEVGLAGADEQFF.

The chain has TRBV5-1 and TRBJ2-3; without DNA, the TCRdb call of TRBD2 cannot be checked. CDR1 and CDR2 (germline): SGHRS, YFSETQ. The CDR3 has 13 amino acids. The chain's CDR3 is CASTQRGTDTQYF. Supplemented by reference TRBV5-1 and TRBJ2-3, the full variable domain reads KAGVTQTPRYLIKTRGQQVTLSCSPISGHRSVSWYQQTPGQGLQFLFEYFSETQRNKGNFPGRFSGRQFSNSRSEMNVSTLELGDSALYLCASTQRGTDTQYFGPGTRLTVL.

The genes are TRBV10-3 and TRBJ2-5; as DNA is missing, the TRBD2 call by TCRdb cannot be tested. This CDR3 is 13 amino acids long. The germline CDR1 and CDR2 sequences are ENHRY and SYGVKD. CDR3 in amino acids: CATVAGVGETQYF.

The chain's CDR3 is CASSLFLASVRDEQFF. V and J are TRBV7-2 and TRBJ2-1; TCRdb proposes TRBD2, but this gene call is untestable without DNA. Germline CDR1 and CDR2: SGHTA and FQGNSA. The CDR3 has 16 residues.

This CDR3 reads CASSLFQGAGTEAFF. The rearrangement links TRBV11-2 to TRBJ1-1; TCRdb reports TRBD1, a call that lacks DNA to check it against. The CDR3 has 15 residues. Germline loops: CDR1 SGHAT, CDR2 FQNNGV. Looking up the rest from reference TRBV11-2 and TRBJ1-1 gives the full variable domain: EAGVAQSPRYKIIEKRQSVAFWCNPISGHATLYWYQQILGQGPKLLIQFQNNGVVDDSQLPKDRFSAERLKGVDSTLKIQPAKLEDSAVYLCASSLFQGAGTEAFFGQGTRLTVV.

V usage is TRBV5-4 and J usage is TRBJ1-4. Germline CDR1 SGHNT, CDR2 YYREEE (reference sequence). This CDR3 is built from 13 residues. The chain's CDR3 is CASSLDRVEKLFF.